This TCR beta chain was profiled in a study of blood T cells in healthy people across ages. A sample-barcoded 5' primer and a J-beta primer mix were used in a second PCR of roughly 7 to 11 cycles. The template-switch adaptor, which had 12 random nucleotides, put a tag on each cDNA molecule. From the 5' RACE reads, TCRdb called clonotypes with MiXCR, one entry per CDR3 protein. The sample has roughly 1,300,000 distinct CDR3 sequences, approximately 59% seen once. Germline CDR1 is LNHNV and CDR2 is YYDKDF (reference sequence). The CDR3 totals 18 residues. The germline V and J ends were trimmed by 0 bases and 9 bases, with 24 bases remaining between them.

Sequencing was done on a sample of blood. This TCR was sampled from a young man in good health. The chain joins TRBV15 to TRBJ2-1; D is possibly TRBD1 or TRBD2 (6 bases each). The CDR3 sequence: CATSRDHYGGRGRSEQFF. The CDR3 DNA follows: TGTGCCACCAGCAGAGATCACTATGGGGGGCGCGGAAGGTCTGAGCAGTTCTTC.